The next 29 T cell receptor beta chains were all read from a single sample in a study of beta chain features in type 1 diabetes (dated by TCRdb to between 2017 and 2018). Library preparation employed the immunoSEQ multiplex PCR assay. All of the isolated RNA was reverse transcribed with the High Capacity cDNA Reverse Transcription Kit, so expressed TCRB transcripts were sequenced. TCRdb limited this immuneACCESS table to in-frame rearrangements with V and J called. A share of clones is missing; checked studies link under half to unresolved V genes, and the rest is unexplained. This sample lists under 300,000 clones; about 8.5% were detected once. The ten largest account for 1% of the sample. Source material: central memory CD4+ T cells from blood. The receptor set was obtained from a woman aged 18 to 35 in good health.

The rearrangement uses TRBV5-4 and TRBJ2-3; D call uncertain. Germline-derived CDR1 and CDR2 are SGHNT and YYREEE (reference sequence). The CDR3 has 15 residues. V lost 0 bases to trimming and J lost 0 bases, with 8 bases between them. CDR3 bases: TGTGCCAGCAGCTTGGCGCGGCCGAGCACAGATACGCAGTATTTT. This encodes CASSLARPSTDTQYF.

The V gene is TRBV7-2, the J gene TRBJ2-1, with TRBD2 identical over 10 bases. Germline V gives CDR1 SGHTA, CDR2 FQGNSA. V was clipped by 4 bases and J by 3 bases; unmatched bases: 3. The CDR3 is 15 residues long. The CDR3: CASSSGLAVYNEQFF. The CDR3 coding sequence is TGTGCCAGCAGCTCCGGACTAGCGGTCTACAATGAGCAGTTCTTC.

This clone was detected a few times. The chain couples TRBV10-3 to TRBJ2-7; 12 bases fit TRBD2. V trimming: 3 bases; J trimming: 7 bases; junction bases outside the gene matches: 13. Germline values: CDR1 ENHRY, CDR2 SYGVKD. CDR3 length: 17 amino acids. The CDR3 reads CAISDPGVQTSGREQYF. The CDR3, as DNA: TGTGCCATCAGTGATCCGGGGGTCCAGACTAGCGGGAGAGAGCAGTACTTC.

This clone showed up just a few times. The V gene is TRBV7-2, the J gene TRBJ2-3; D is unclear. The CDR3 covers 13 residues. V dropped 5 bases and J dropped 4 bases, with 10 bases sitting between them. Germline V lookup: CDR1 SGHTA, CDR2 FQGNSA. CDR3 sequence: CASSQKGADTQYF. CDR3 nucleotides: TGTGCCAGCAGCCAAAAAGGTGCAGATACGCAGTATTTT.

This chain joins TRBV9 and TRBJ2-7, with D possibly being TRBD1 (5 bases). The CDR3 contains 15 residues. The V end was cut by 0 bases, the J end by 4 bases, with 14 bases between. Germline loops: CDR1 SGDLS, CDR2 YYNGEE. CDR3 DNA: TGTGCCAGCAGCGTAGGACAGCCAGTTATTTACGAGCAGTACTTC. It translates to CASSVGQPVIYEQYF.

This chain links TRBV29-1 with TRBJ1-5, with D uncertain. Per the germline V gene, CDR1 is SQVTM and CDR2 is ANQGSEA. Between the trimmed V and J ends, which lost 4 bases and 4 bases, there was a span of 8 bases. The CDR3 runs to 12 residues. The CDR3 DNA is TGCAGCGTTGTGGTCGGGAATCAGCCCCAGCATTTT. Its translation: CSVVVGNQPQHF.

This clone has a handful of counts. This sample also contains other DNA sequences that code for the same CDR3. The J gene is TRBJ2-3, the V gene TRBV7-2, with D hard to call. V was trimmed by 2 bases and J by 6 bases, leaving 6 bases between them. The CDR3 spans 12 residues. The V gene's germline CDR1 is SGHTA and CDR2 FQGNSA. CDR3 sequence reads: CASSLSGDTQYF. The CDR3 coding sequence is TGTGCCAGCAGCTTATCCGGGGATACGCAGTATTTT.

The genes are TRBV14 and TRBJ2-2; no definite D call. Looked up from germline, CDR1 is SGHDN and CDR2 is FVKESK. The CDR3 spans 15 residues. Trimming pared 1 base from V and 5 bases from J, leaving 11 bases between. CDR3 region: CASSQATWRTGELFF. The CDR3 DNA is TGTGCCAGCAGCCAAGCCACCTGGCGGACCGGGGAGCTGTTTTTT.

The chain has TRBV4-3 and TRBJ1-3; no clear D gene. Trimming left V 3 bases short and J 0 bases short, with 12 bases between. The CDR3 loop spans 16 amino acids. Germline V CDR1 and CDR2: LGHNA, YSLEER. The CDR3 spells CASSHLSADSGNTIYF. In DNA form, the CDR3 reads TGCGCCAGCAGCCACCTCAGCGCAGACTCTGGAAACACCATATATTTT.

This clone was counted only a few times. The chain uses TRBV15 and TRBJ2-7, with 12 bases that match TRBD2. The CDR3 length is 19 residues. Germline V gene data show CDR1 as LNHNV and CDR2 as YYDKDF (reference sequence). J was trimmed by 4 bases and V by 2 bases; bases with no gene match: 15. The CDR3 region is CATSRTPPGLAGAGYEQYV. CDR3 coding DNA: TGTGCCACCAGCAGAACTCCCCCGGGACTAGCGGGTGCGGGGTACGAGCAGTACGTC.

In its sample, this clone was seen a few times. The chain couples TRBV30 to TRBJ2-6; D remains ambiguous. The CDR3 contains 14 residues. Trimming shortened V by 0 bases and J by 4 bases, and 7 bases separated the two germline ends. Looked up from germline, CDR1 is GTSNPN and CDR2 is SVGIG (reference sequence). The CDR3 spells CAWSVYPGANVLTF. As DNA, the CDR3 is TGTGCCTGGAGTGTATATCCCGGGGCCAACGTCCTGACTTTC.

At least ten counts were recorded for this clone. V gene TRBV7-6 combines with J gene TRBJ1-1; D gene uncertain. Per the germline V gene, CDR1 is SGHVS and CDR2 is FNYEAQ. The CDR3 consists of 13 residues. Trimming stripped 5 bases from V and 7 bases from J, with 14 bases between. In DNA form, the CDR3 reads TGTGCCAGCAGCCGATTGGACCGATATGAAGCTTTCTTT. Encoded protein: CASSRLDRYEAFF.

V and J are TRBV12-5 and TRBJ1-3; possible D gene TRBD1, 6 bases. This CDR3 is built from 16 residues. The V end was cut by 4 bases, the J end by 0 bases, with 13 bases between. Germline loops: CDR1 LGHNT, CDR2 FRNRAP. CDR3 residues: CASGWTALHSGNTIYF. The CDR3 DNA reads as TGTGCTAGTGGTTGGACAGCTCTCCACTCTGGAAACACCATATATTTT.

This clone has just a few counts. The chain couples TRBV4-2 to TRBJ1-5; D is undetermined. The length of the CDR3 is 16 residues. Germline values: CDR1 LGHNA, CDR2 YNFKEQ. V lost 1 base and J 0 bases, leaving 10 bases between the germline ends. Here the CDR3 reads CASSQGAGHSNQPQHF. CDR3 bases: TGTGCCAGCAGCCAAGGGGCGGGTCATAGCAATCAGCCCCAGCATTTT.

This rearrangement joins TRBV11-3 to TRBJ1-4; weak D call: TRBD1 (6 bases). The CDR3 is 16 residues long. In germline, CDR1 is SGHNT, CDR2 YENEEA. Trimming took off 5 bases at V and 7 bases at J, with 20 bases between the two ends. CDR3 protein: CASSVAHATRGEKLFF. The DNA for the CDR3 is TGTGCCAGCAGCGTAGCACATGCAACCAGGGGTGAAAAACTGTTTTTT.

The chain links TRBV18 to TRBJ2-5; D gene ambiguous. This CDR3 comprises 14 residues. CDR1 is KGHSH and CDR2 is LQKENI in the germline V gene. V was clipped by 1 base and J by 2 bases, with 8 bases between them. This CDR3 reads CASSPRVRQETQYF. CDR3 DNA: TGTGCCAGCTCACCACGAGTCAGACAAGAGACCCAGTACTTC.

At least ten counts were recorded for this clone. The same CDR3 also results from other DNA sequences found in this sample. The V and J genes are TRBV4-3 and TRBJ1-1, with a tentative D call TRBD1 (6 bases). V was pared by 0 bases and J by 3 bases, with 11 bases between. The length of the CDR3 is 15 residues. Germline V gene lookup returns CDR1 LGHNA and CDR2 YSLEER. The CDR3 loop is CASSQETGGHTEAFF. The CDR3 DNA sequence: TGCGCCAGCAGCCAAGAAACGGGGGGGCACACTGAAGCTTTCTTT.

CDR3 region: CASSLTAVGGTDTQYF. The CDR3 nucleotides read TGTGCCAGCAGCTTAACAGCCGTAGGTGGCACAGATACGCAGTATTTT. V and J are TRBV7-9 and TRBJ2-3; no definite D call. CDR1 and CDR2 (germline): SEHNR, FQNEAQ (reference sequence). The CDR3 totals 16 residues. V lost 2 bases and J 1 base, leaving 13 bases between the germline ends.

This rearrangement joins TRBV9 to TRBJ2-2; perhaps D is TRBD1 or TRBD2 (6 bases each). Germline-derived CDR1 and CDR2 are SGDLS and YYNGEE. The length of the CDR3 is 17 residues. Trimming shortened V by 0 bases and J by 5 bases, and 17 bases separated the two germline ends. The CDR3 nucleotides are TGTGCCAGCAGCGTAGAGGGAGGAAACAGGGCAACCGGGGAGCTGTTTTTT. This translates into CASSVEGGNRATGELFF.

CDR3 region: CASSLGQDRGDTQYF. The CDR3 DNA is TGCGCCAGCAGCTTGGGCCAGGACAGGGGAGATACGCAGTATTTT. The rearrangement links TRBV5-1 to TRBJ2-3; 9 bases line up with TRBD1. Trimming removed 0 bases from V and 5 bases from J; junction bases left unmatched: 4. The CDR3 loop spans 15 amino acids. CDR1 SGHRS and CDR2 YFSETQ come from the germline V gene.

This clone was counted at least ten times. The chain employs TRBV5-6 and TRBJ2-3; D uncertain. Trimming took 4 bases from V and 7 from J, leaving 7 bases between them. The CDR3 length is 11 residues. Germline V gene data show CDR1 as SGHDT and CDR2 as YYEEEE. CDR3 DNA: TGTGCCAGCAGCGTGCGGAATACGCAGTATTTT. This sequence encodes CASSVRNTQYF.

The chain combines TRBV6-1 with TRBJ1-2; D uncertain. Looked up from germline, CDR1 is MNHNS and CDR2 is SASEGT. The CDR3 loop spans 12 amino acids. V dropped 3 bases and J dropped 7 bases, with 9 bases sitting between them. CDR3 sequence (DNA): TGTGCCAGCAGTGAGAGGGTCGGTGGCTACACCTTC. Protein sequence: CASSERVGGYTF.

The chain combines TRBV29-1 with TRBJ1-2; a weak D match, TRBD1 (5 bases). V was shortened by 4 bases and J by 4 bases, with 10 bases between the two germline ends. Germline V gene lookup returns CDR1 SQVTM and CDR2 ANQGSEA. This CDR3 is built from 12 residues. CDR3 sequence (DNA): TGCAGCGTTGGGGGGGTCCCCTATGGCTACACCTTC. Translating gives CSVGGVPYGYTF.

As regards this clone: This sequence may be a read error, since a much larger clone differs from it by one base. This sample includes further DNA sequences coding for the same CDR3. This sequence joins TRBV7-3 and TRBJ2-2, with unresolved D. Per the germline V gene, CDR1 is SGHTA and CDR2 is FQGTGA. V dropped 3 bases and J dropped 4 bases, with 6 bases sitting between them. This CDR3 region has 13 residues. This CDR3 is CASSFGFTGELFF. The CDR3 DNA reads TGTGCCAGCAGCTTTGGCTTCACCGGGGAGCTGTTTTTT.

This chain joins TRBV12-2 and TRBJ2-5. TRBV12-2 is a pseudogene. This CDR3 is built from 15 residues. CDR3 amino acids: CASRLGVAEEETQYF. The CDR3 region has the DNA TGTGCAAGTCGCTTAGGAGTGGCAGAAGAAGAGACCCAGTACTTC.

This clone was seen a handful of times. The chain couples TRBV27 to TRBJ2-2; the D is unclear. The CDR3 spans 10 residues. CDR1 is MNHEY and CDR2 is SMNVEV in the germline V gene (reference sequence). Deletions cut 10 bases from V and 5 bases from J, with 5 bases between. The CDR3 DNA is TGTGCCAACACTACCGGGGAGCTGTTTTTT. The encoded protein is CANTTGELFF.

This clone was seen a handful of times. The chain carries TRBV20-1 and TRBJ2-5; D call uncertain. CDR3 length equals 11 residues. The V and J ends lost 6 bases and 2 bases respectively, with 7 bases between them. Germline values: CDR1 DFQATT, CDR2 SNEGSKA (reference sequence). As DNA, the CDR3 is TGCAGTGCGGAGCCGCAAGAGACCCAGTACTTC. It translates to CSAEPQETQYF.

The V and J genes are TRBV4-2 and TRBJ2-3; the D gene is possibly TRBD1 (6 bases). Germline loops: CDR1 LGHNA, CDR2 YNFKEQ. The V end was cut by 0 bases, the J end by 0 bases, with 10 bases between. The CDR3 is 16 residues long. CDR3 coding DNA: TGTGCCAGCAGCCAAGAAGGGGGTCGGAGCACAGATACGCAGTATTTT. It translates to CASSQEGGRSTDTQYF.

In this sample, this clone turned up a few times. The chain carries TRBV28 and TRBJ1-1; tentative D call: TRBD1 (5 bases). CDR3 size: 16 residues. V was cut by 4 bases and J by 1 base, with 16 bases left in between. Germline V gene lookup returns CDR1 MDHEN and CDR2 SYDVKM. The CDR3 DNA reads TGTGCCAGCAGTTCCGGGTATAGGGGTGGGAACACTGAAGCTTTCTTT. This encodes CASSSGYRGGNTEAFF.